One sample yielded the 10 T cell receptor beta chains listed below, sequenced in a study of siplizumab effects on memory and regulatory T cells. The repertoire was sequenced with immunoSEQ multiplex PCR; TCRdb's copy has only in-frame clones and lacks some. The sample shows just over 50,000 clones, 95% to 97% of them seen only once. The sample consisted of naive CD4+ T cells sorted from blood. Receptors were obtained from a human donor in good health.

This clone was seen only once. The rearrangement links TRBV18 to TRBJ1-2, with a possible D match to TRBD1 (5 bases). The CDR3 runs 17 residues. V was pared by 2 bases and J by 0 bases, with 16 bases between. Looked up from germline, CDR1 is KGHSH and CDR2 is LQKENI. Here the CDR3 reads CASSPTDRIETNYGYTF. In DNA, the CDR3 is TGTGCCAGCTCACCAACCGACAGAATTGAAACTAACTATGGCTACACCTTC.

V is TRBV19 and J is TRBJ1-5; maybe TRBD1 (6 bases). Germline V gene data show CDR1 as LNHDA and CDR2 as SQIVND (reference sequence). The CDR3 length is 16 residues. V was trimmed by 7 bases and J by 4 bases, leaving 20 bases between them. The CDR3 DNA follows: TGTGCCAGTACTATGAGGGGGAGCAAGTGGAATCAGCCCCAGCATTTT. It is translated as CASTMRGSKWNQPQHF.

The V and J genes are TRBV25-1 and TRBJ1-1; TRBD1 aligns across 7 bases. This CDR3 comprises 13 residues. Per germline, CDR1 MGHDK and CDR2 SYGVNS. V was clipped by 7 bases and J by 0 bases; unmatched bases: 2. The CDR3 coding sequence is TGTGCCAGCAAGGGACAGATGAACACTGAAGCTTTCTTT. As protein: CASKGQMNTEAFF.

This sequence joins TRBV6-5 and TRBJ1-5, with D tentatively TRBD1 (5 bases). The germline V gene has CDR1 MNHEY and CDR2 SVGAGI. Between the trimmed V and J ends, which lost 6 bases and 2 bases, there was a span of 14 bases. This CDR3 is 15 amino acids long. The DNA for the CDR3 is TGTGCCAGCAGCCCAGGGTGGTCGGGCAATCAGCCCCAGCATTTT. Translated, it gives CASSPGWSGNQPQHF.

In its sample, this clone was seen once. The rearrangement joins TRBV5-8 to TRBJ2-1; no clear D gene. V was trimmed by 1 base and J by 4 bases, leaving 12 bases between them. The CDR3 length is 15 residues. Germline loops: CDR1 SGHTS, CDR2 YDEGEE. The CDR3 loop reads CASSLYQVLYNEQFF. Written as DNA, the CDR3 is TGTGCCAGCAGCTTGTATCAGGTCCTATACAATGAGCAGTTCTTC.

CDR3 sequence (DNA): TGTGCCAGCAGCCCCTTAGGGACTAGTATCTACGAGCAGTACTTC. Translated: CASSPLGTSIYEQYF. V is TRBV6-1 and J is TRBJ2-7, with TRBD2 identical over 8 bases. The V and J ends lost 6 bases and 3 bases, in that order; junction bases with no gene match: 10. The CDR3 spans 15 residues. The germline V gene encodes CDR1 MNHNS and CDR2 SASEGT.

The chain recombines TRBV27 with TRBJ2-3, with D perhaps TRBD2 (6 bases). CDR1 MNHEY and CDR2 SMNVEV come from the germline V gene (reference sequence). Trimming took 6 bases from V and 4 from J, leaving 20 bases between them. This CDR3 spans 16 amino acids. The CDR3 sequence is CASSMEGLISPDTQYF. CDR3 DNA: TGTGCCAGCAGCATGGAGGGTCTCATTTCACCAGATACGCAGTATTTT.

The chain uses TRBV7-9 and TRBJ1-2, with unresolved D. Germline loops: CDR1 SEHNR, CDR2 FQNEAQ (reference sequence). The CDR3 sequence is 15 residues long. V lost 5 bases to trimming and J lost 8 bases, with 21 bases between them. CDR3 coding DNA: TGTGCCAGCAGCGCCATTCTAACGGTGGGTCAGGGCTACACCTTC. Translation gives CASSAILTVGQGYTF.

The chain combines TRBV7-3 with TRBJ1-5; D is unresolved. Germline V gives CDR1 SGHTA, CDR2 FQGTGA. The CDR3 extends over 13 amino acids. V shed 2 bases and J shed 7 bases, with 9 bases lying between them. CDR3 in DNA: TGTGCCAGCAGCTTATCCCGGATCCAGCCCCAGCATTTT. Residues: CASSLSRIQPQHF.

V and J are TRBV6-4 and TRBJ2-3, with TRBD2 as a possible D gene (5 bases). The ends were cut back, 6 bases at V and 3 bases at J, with 13 bases in the middle. The CDR3 consists of 14 residues. Germline assignment: CDR1 MRHNA and CDR2 SNTAGT. Here the CDR3 reads CASRTIPGTDTQYF. The CDR3 DNA reads as TGTGCCAGCAGAACTATTCCGGGGACAGATACGCAGTATTTT.